A single sample gave rise to the 25 T cell receptor beta chains below, sequenced in a study of cytomegalovirus exposure and HLA in healthy donors. Primers for the PCR totalled 60 Vbeta and 13 Jbeta. The assay was immunoSEQ multiplex PCR, and TCRdb's table has in-frame clones only and misses some. The data contain fewer than 200,000 clones, around 80% of them singletons. The material sequenced was PBMCs. The receptors derive from a woman between 18 and 29 years old in good health and CMV-seronegative.

V is TRBV5-6 and J is TRBJ1-5; no clear D. The CDR3 sequence is 14 residues long. Germline CDR1 SGHDT, CDR2 YYEEEE. Trimming removed 0 bases at V and 7 bases at J, with 11 bases between. In nucleotides, the CDR3 is TGTGCCAGCAGCTTGGTTGGCAATAGCCAGCCCCAGCATTTT. Amino acid sequence: CASSLVGNSQPQHF.

The chain couples TRBV15 to TRBJ2-1, with 11 nucleotides matching TRBD2. In germline, CDR1 is LNHNV, CDR2 YYDKDF (reference sequence). The CDR3 spans 16 residues. J was trimmed by 3 bases and V by 2 bases; bases with no gene match: 3. CDR3 nucleotide sequence: TGTGCCACCAGCAGAACGGGACTAGCGGACTACAATGAGCAGTTCTTC. This translates into CATSRTGLADYNEQFF.

J is TRBJ2-2 and V is TRBV5-1, with D tentatively TRBD1 (5 bases). The CDR3 contains 14 residues. Trimming removed 4 bases from V and 7 bases from J, with 14 bases in between. Per germline, CDR1 SGHRS and CDR2 YFSETQ. CDR3 nucleotides: TGCGCCAGCAGCATACCTTCAACAGGCGGGGAGCTGTTTTTT. This sequence encodes CASSIPSTGGELFF. Looking up the rest from reference TRBV5-1 and TRBJ2-2 gives the full variable domain: KAGVTQTPRYLIKTRGQQVTLSCSPISGHRSVSWYQQTPGQGLQFLFEYFSETQRNKGNFPGRFSGRQFSNSRSEMNVSTLELGDSALYLCASSIPSTGGELFFGEGSRLTVL.

In regard to this clone: One end of the junction fails to match germline, which may point to a read error. The chain couples TRBV7-9 to TRBJ2-3, with TRBD1 identical over 10 bases. This CDR3 contains 16 residues. Germline V gene sequence: CDR1 SEHNR, CDR2 FQNEAQ (reference sequence). The CDR3 DNA reads as TGTTCCAGCAGCGTCCCCGGGACAGGGGGCACAGATACGCAGTATTTT. This encodes CSSSVPGTGGTDTQYF.

The chain uses TRBV5-4 and TRBJ1-6; D is perhaps TRBD1 (6 bases). Between the trimmed V and J ends, which lost 1 base and 7 bases, there was a span of 12 bases. This CDR3 comprises 15 residues. Germline V gene sequence: CDR1 SGHNT, CDR2 YYREEE (reference sequence). CDR3 DNA sequence: TGTGCCAGCAGCTTGTCAACAGGGAAAAATTCACCCCTCCACTTT. Translating gives CASSLSTGKNSPLHF.

J is TRBJ1-5 and V is TRBV28; D unresolved. Between the trimmed V and J ends, which lost 1 base and 6 bases, there was a span of 10 bases. This CDR3 has 14 residues. CDR1 and CDR2 from the germline V gene are MDHEN and SYDVKM. The DNA for the CDR3 is TGTGCCAGCAGTTTATTGGTGCGGCTTCAGCCCCAGCATTTT. This sequence encodes CASSLLVRLQPQHF. The full variable domain, with the rest looked up from reference TRBV28 and TRBJ1-5, is DVKVTQSSRYLVKRTGEKVFLECVQDMDHENMFWYRQDPGLGLRLIYFSYDVKMKEKGDIPEGYSVSREKKERFSLILESASTNQTSMYLCASSLLVRLQPQHFGDGTRLSIL.

The chain couples TRBV2 to TRBJ2-4, with D perhaps TRBD2 (5 bases). V lost 7 bases to trimming and J lost 0 bases, with 16 bases between them. The germline V gene has CDR1 SNHLY and CDR2 FYNNEI. The CDR3 sequence is 16 residues long. The CDR3 loop reads CASKRAELIAKNIQYF. CDR3 nucleotides: TGTGCCAGCAAGAGGGCAGAGCTCATAGCCAAAAACATTCAGTACTTC. Variable domain in full (rest from reference TRBV2 and TRBJ2-4): EPEVTQTPSHQVTQMGQEVILRCVPISNHLYFYWYRQILGQKVEFLVSFYNNEISEKSEIFDDQFSVERPDGSNFTLKIRSTKLEDSAMYFCASKRAELIAKNIQYFGAGTRLSVL.

This clone was detected once. V is TRBV30 and J is TRBJ2-5; 11 bases fit TRBD1. V lost 4 bases, J lost 4 bases, and 5 bases stayed unmatched. The CDR3 has 14 residues. Looked up from germline, CDR1 is GTSNPN and CDR2 is SVGIG (reference sequence). The CDR3 DNA reads as TGTGCCTGGAACCGGGACAGGGGGAGAGAGACCCAGTACTTC. Protein: CAWNRDRGRETQYF.

This rearrangement joins TRBV6-6 to TRBJ2-7; D is ambiguous. V was pared by 4 bases and J by 1 base, with 8 bases between. The germline V gene has CDR1 MNHNY and CDR2 SVGAGI (reference sequence). This CDR3 has 13 residues. CDR3 bases: TGTGCCAGCAGTTCGACAAATTCCTACGAGCAGTACTTC. The encoded protein is CASSSTNSYEQYF.

The gene calls are TRBV6-1 and TRBJ2-7; D is ambiguous. CDR3 length: 14 amino acids. V gave up 1 base and J gave up 2 bases, with 9 bases separating them. The germline CDR1 and CDR2 sequences are MNHNS and SASEGT. The DNA of the CDR3 is TGTGCCAGCAGTGAAGGGCACCTGGCCTACGAGCAGTACTTC. This encodes CASSEGHLAYEQYF.

The chain links TRBV6-5 to TRBJ2-2; 9 bases fit TRBD2. There are 16 residues in the CDR3. Germline lookup yields CDR1 MNHEY and CDR2 SVGAGI. Unmatched junction bases numbered 10, after V lost 0 bases and J lost 11 bases. DNA of the CDR3: TGTGCCAGCAGTTACTCGACTAGCGGATTGCTCATAGAGCTGTTTTTT. It encodes CASSYSTSGLLIELFF.

The rearrangement links TRBV4-2 to TRBJ2-3, with unresolved D. The germline gives CDR1 LGHNA, CDR2 YNFKEQ. CDR3 size: 13 residues. The ends were cut back, 6 bases at V and 0 bases at J, with 7 bases in the middle. The chain's CDR3 is CASRSPSTDTQYF. For the CDR3, the DNA is TGTGCCAGCAGAAGCCCTAGCACAGATACGCAGTATTTT.

This chain links TRBV19 with TRBJ1-4; no firm D call. This CDR3 comprises 14 residues. Per the germline V gene, CDR1 is LNHDA and CDR2 is SQIVND (reference sequence). V lost 4 bases and J 7 bases, leaving 13 bases between the germline ends. CDR3 bases: TGTGCCAGTAGTAGCGGAGGTAGCAGTGAAAAACTGTTTTTT. Amino acid sequence: CASSSGGSSEKLFF.

The V call is TRBV28, the J call TRBJ2-7, with D unresolved. The CDR3 spans 14 residues. The germline gives CDR1 MDHEN, CDR2 SYDVKM. V was trimmed by 4 bases and J by 7 bases, leaving 17 bases between them. CDR3 in DNA: TGTGCCAGCAGTTCCGTCCTGCCCGTCGGGGAGCAGTACTTC. It yields the protein CASSSVLPVGEQYF.

V gene TRBV5-1 combines with J gene TRBJ1-1, with 11 bases that match TRBD1. After removal of 4 bases from V and 1 base from J, the junction contained 6 bases not matched to a gene. Per germline, CDR1 SGHRS and CDR2 YFSETQ. The CDR3 loop spans 16 amino acids. The CDR3 region is CASSKRTGGTNTEAFF. CDR3 in DNA: TGCGCCAGCAGCAAGAGGACAGGGGGCACGAACACTGAAGCTTTCTTT.

The chain recombines TRBV28 with TRBJ2-7; perhaps TRBD1 as D (6 bases). The CDR3 spans 14 residues. Germline V CDR1 and CDR2: MDHEN, SYDVKM. V gave up 3 bases and J gave up 3 bases, with 12 bases separating them. The CDR3 loop reads CASSFDEGDYEQYF. Written as DNA, the CDR3 is TGTGCCAGCAGTTTTGATGAGGGGGACTACGAGCAGTACTTC.

V gene TRBV11-3 combines with J gene TRBJ2-5, with a weak D call TRBD1 (6 bases). CDR1 SGHNT and CDR2 YENEEA come from the germline V gene. The CDR3 runs to 15 residues. V dropped 1 base and J dropped 5 bases, with 14 bases sitting between them. In DNA form, the CDR3 reads TGTGCCAGCAGCTTAGGACAGGTCAACGGGGAGACCCAGTACTTC. This translates into CASSLGQVNGETQYF.

This rearrangement joins TRBV5-1 to TRBJ2-5; D remains unclear. The DNA matches TRBJ2-7 better at its end, which makes the J call doubtful. The CDR3 length is 12 residues. Germline V gives CDR1 SGHRS, CDR2 YFSETQ. Here the CDR3 DNA reads TGCGCCAGCAGCTTGAATCGCTACGAGCAGTACTTC. Translation gives CASSLNRYEQYF.

V gene TRBV28 combines with J gene TRBJ1-1, with 7 positions matching TRBD1. The CDR3 contains 14 residues. In germline, CDR1 is MDHEN, CDR2 SYDVKM. V lost 5 bases to trimming and J lost 5 bases; unmatched junction nucleotides: 8. The CDR3 sequence is CASSEGDRETEAFF. DNA for the CDR3: TGTGCCAGCAGTGAAGGAGACAGGGAGACTGAAGCTTTCTTT.

A remark on this clone: Compared with germline, one end of the junction differs, possibly owing to a read error. This sequence joins TRBV7-9 and TRBJ1-4, with D perhaps matching TRBD1 (5 bases). The CDR3 length is 15 residues. CDR1 is SEHNR and CDR2 is FQNEAQ in the germline V gene (reference sequence). The CDR3 nucleotides are TGTTCCAGCAGCTTAGCGTCAGGGTTAGGGGAAAAACTGTTTTTT. Its translation: CSSSLASGLGEKLFF.

This clone has only one observation. The V call is TRBV5-6, the J call TRBJ2-7, with D possibly being TRBD1 (6 bases). CDR1 is SGHDT, CDR2 YYEEEE, per germline. V was clipped by 0 bases and J by 0 bases, with 10 bases between them. This CDR3 comprises 15 residues. Here the CDR3 DNA reads TGTGCCAGCAGCTTGGGCCCGGGACACTCCTACGAGCAGTACTTC. Encoded protein: CASSLGPGHSYEQYF.

The chain recombines TRBV4-3 with TRBJ2-5, with TRBD2 identical over 7 bases. The ends lost 0 bases at V and 1 base at J; junction bases unmatched: 2. Per germline, CDR1 LGHNA and CDR2 YSLEER. CDR3 size: 15 residues. The CDR3 DNA reads as TGCGCCAGCAGCCAAGATGCTAGCGGCCAAGAGACCCAGTACTTC. Translating it yields CASSQDASGQETQYF.

The chain combines TRBV2 with TRBJ2-3; TRBD1 is a possible D gene (6 bases). Trimming cost V 3 bases and J 0 bases, with 22 bases left between them. CDR3 length: 19 residues. Germline CDR1 and CDR2: SNHLY and FYNNEI. The chain's CDR3 is CASSDRGRTDRRSTDTQYF. The CDR3 DNA follows: TGTGCCAGCAGTGACCGGGGTAGAACCGACAGGCGAAGCACAGATACGCAGTATTTT.

CDR3 nucleotides: TGTGCCAGCAGTGAAGCTTACAGGGCAACTAATGAAAAACTGTTTTTT. Translating it yields CASSEAYRATNEKLFF. The chain links TRBV6-1 to TRBJ1-4, with D possibly being TRBD1 (6 bases). V lost 0 bases, J lost 0 bases, and 8 bases lay in between. Looked up from germline, CDR1 is MNHNS and CDR2 is SASEGT. The CDR3 extends over 16 amino acids.

This clone was detected only a few times. CDR3 in DNA: TGTGCCAGTAGTATCAACCCCGGGACTAACACCGGGGAGCTGTTTTTT. Its translation is CASSINPGTNTGELFF. The V and J genes are TRBV19 and TRBJ2-2; D perhaps matches TRBD2 (6 bases). The germline gives CDR1 LNHDA, CDR2 SQIVND (reference sequence). The CDR3 has 16 amino acids. V was trimmed by 3 bases and J by 2 bases, leaving 13 bases between them.